A single sample gave rise to the 28 T cell receptor beta chains below, sequenced in a study of cytomegalovirus exposure and HLA in healthy donors. Both 60 Vbeta primers and 13 Jbeta primers went into the PCR. TCRdb keeps only in-frame clones here, not all; method: immunoSEQ multiplex PCR. Among some 170,000 clones listed, about four fifths were seen once. Sequencing input: PBMCs. The origin of the receptors is a young woman in good health and CMV-seropositive.

J is TRBJ1-6 and V is TRBV19, with 7 bases fitting TRBD1. Germline-derived CDR1 and CDR2 are LNHDA and SQIVND (reference sequence). V was pared by 3 bases and J by 8 bases, with 4 bases of the junction left unmatched. CDR3 length equals 14 residues. The DNA for the CDR3 is TGTGCCAGTAGTATCGAGACAGGGTATTCACCCCTCCACTTT. Its protein is CASSIETGYSPLHF.

This clone occurred a few times. This rearrangement joins TRBV7-2 to TRBJ2-5, with 9 bases aligning to TRBD2. Germline V lookup: CDR1 SGHTA, CDR2 FQGNSA. The V and J ends lost 0 bases and 2 bases, in that order; junction bases with no gene match: 1. CDR3 length: 15 residues. CDR3 sequence reads: CASSLAAGGQETQYF. The CDR3 DNA reads TGTGCCAGCAGCTTAGCAGCGGGGGGTCAAGAGACCCAGTACTTC.

This sequence joins TRBV28 and TRBJ1-4; D is undetermined. Trimming stripped 5 bases from V and 0 bases from J, with 13 bases between. The CDR3 consists of 16 residues. Germline assignment: CDR1 MDHEN and CDR2 SYDVKM. The CDR3 coding sequence is TGTGCCAGCAGTCCAATGTCCGGTCCAACTAATGAAAAACTGTTTTTT. Protein product: CASSPMSGPTNEKLFF.

This sequence joins TRBV19 and TRBJ2-2; D is uncertain. Germline V CDR1 and CDR2: LNHDA, SQIVND (reference sequence). V gave up 5 bases and J gave up 0 bases, with 10 bases separating them. The CDR3 length is 15 residues. The CDR3 DNA reads as TGTGCCAGTAGTCACAGTATGGCGAACACCGGGGAGCTGTTTTTT. Translating gives CASSHSMANTGELFF.

This CDR3 reads CASSLTAGYYGYTF. The CDR3 nucleotides are TGTGCCAGCAGTTTAACGGCGGGCTACTATGGCTACACCTTC. The chain recombines TRBV27 with TRBJ1-2; no definite D call. The V end lost 2 bases, the J end lost 3 bases, and 10 bases lay between the germline ends. The CDR3 extends over 14 amino acids. The germline V gene has CDR1 MNHEY and CDR2 SMNVEV (reference sequence).

This clone was picked up one time. This rearrangement joins TRBV15 to TRBJ2-7, with TRBD2 matching 7 bases. The V gene end was trimmed by 0 bases and the J gene end by 4 bases; junction bases not matched to a gene: 6. Germline lookup yields CDR1 LNHNV and CDR2 YYDKDF (reference sequence). The CDR3 is 15 residues long. The CDR3 here is CATSREAGVIYEQYF. Written as DNA, the CDR3 is TGTGCCACCAGCAGAGAGGCGGGGGTGATATACGAGCAGTACTTC.

CDR3 bases: TGCGCCAGCAGCCCCGGGACAGGGTCTGATACGCAGTATTTT. Translating gives CASSPGTGSDTQYF. V gene TRBV5-1 combines with J gene TRBJ2-3; 9 bases map to TRBD1. The CDR3 runs 14 residues. The J segment lost 6 bases and the V segment lost 4 bases, leaving 6 bases of the junction unmatched. Germline-derived CDR1 and CDR2 are SGHRS and YFSETQ.

In DNA form, the CDR3 reads TGTGCCAGCAGTCCAGGGAATGGCTACACCTTC. As protein: CASSPGNGYTF. The V call is TRBV14, the J call TRBJ1-2; perhaps TRBD1 as D (5 bases). The CDR3 runs 11 residues. Germline values: CDR1 SGHDN, CDR2 FVKESK. The V end lost 6 bases, the J end lost 6 bases, and 8 bases lay between the germline ends.

This clone was recorded once. V usage is TRBV6-1 and J usage is TRBJ1-2; the D gene is possibly TRBD1 (6 bases). The CDR3 has 14 residues. Germline values: CDR1 MNHNS, CDR2 SASEGT. The V end was cut by 6 bases, the J end by 7 bases, with 18 bases between. The CDR3 here is CASSPGVYRSGYTF. The CDR3 coding sequence is TGTGCCAGCAGCCCAGGGGTCTATCGATCTGGCTACACCTTC.

The chain is built from TRBV13 and TRBJ1-4; D uncertain. This CDR3 is built from 14 residues. Germline CDR1 PRHDT, CDR2 FYEKMQ (reference sequence). V dropped 4 bases and J dropped 5 bases, with 11 bases sitting between them. The CDR3 spells CASSWSRLNEKLFF. Here the CDR3 DNA reads TGTGCCAGCAGCTGGTCTAGGTTGAATGAAAAACTGTTTTTT.

The chain recombines TRBV5-6 with TRBJ1-4; a possible D gene is TRBD1 (5 bases). The CDR3 runs 14 residues. V lost 1 base and J 6 bases, leaving 10 bases between the germline ends. Germline CDR1 and CDR2: SGHDT and YYEEEE. CDR3 nucleotides: TGTGCCAGCAGCTTGAGTTTACAGGATGAAAAACTGTTTTTT. This codes for CASSLSLQDEKLFF.

V and J are TRBV7-9 and TRBJ1-1; D is undetermined. The germline gives CDR1 SEHNR, CDR2 FQNEAQ (reference sequence). Trimming took off 8 bases at V and 4 bases at J, with 29 bases between the two ends. This CDR3 contains 18 residues. The CDR3 nucleotides read TGTGCCAGCTCCCGCCCTCGGGGAACGACTTTCTACCCCACTGAAGCTTTCTTT. Its protein product is CASSRPRGTTFYPTEAFF.

The chain links TRBV7-7 to TRBJ2-5; D is perhaps TRBD2 (6 bases). With 8 bases removed from V and 1 base from J, the gap between germline ends came to 11 bases. Germline loops: CDR1 SSHAT, CDR2 FNYEAQ (reference sequence). The length of the CDR3 is 13 residues. Here the CDR3 DNA reads TGTGCCAGCGCCGGGACTCCCCAAGAGACCCAGTACTTC. As protein: CASAGTPQETQYF.

This sequence joins TRBV2 and TRBJ2-4, with 11 nucleotides matching TRBD2. Germline V CDR1 and CDR2: SNHLY, FYNNEI. V lost 7 bases to trimming and J lost 5 bases; unmatched junction nucleotides: 10. This CDR3 region has 16 residues. The CDR3 reads CASNRASGGYENIQYF. In nucleotides, the CDR3 is TGTGCCAGCAATCGGGCTAGCGGGGGGTACGAAAACATTCAGTACTTC.

V and J are TRBV2 and TRBJ1-5; 7 bases line up with TRBD1. This CDR3 has 16 residues. Germline V CDR1 and CDR2: SNHLY, FYNNEI. V trimming: 7 bases; J trimming: 0 bases; junction bases outside the gene matches: 9. In DNA, the CDR3 is TGTGCCAGCAAAAACAGGGGTGGCGATAGCAATCAGCCCCAGCATTTT. Amino acid sequence: CASKNRGGDSNQPQHF.

This clone was counted a single time. The V gene is TRBV11-2, the J gene TRBJ2-1; the match to TRBD2 covers 7 bases. V shed 7 bases and J 4 bases; nucleotides not matched to a gene: 10. The germline CDR1 and CDR2 sequences are SGHAT and FQNNGV. The CDR3 runs to 15 residues. For the CDR3, the DNA is TGTGCCAGCACCCCAATTGGGGGGGGGTACAATGAGCAGTTCTTC. Amino acid sequence: CASTPIGGGYNEQFF. The complete variable domain, with remaining parts taken from reference TRBV11-2 and TRBJ2-1, reads EAGVAQSPRYKIIEKRQSVAFWCNPISGHATLYWYQQILGQGPKLLIQFQNNGVVDDSQLPKDRFSAERLKGVDSTLKIQPAKLEDSAVYLCASTPIGGGYNEQFFGPGTRLTVL.

V and J are TRBV5-6 and TRBJ1-4; D perhaps matches TRBD1 (6 bases). The CDR3 length is 16 residues. V was trimmed by 4 bases and J by 7 bases, leaving 20 bases between them. Germline assignment: CDR1 SGHDT and CDR2 YYEEEE. CDR3 amino acids: CASSTDPGTGSEKLFF. The CDR3 DNA is TGTGCCAGCAGCACCGACCCGGGAACAGGGAGTGAAAAACTGTTTTTT. The variable domain in full, with the rest retrieved from reference TRBV5-6 and TRBJ1-4, is DAGVTQSPTHLIKTRGQQVTLRCSPKSGHDTVSWYQQALGQGPQFIFQYYEEEERQRGNFPDRFSGHQFPNYSSELNVNALLLGDSALYLCASSTDPGTGSEKLFFGSGTQLSVL.

J is TRBJ1-6 and V is TRBV7-2; TRBD1 matches at 9 bases. CDR1 and CDR2 (germline): SGHTA, FQGNSA. This CDR3 is 15 amino acids long. V lost 2 bases and J lost 8; bases outside the gene matches: 4. The CDR3 loop is CASSLTGTGYSPLHF. Here the CDR3 DNA reads TGTGCCAGCAGCTTAACTGGGACAGGGTATTCACCCCTCCACTTT. Looking up the rest from reference TRBV7-2 and TRBJ1-6 gives the full variable domain: GAGVSQSPSNKVTEKGKDVELRCDPISGHTALYWYRQSLGQGLEFLIYFQGNSAPDKSGLPSDRFSAERTGGSVSTLTIQRTQQEDSAVYLCASSLTGTGYSPLHFGNGTRLTVT.

The chain links TRBV9 to TRBJ1-6, with a possible D match to TRBD1 (6 bases). This CDR3 has 13 residues. Germline V CDR1 and CDR2: SGDLS, YYNGEE. The V and J ends lost 7 bases and 10 bases respectively, with 15 bases between them. CDR3 region: CASGQFSGSPLHF. The CDR3 DNA reads TGTGCCAGCGGACAGTTTTCAGGGTCACCCCTCCACTTT. Drawing the rest from reference TRBV9 and TRBJ1-6, the complete variable domain is DSGVTQTPKHLITATGQRVTLRCSPRSGDLSVYWYQQSLDQGLQFLIQYYNGEERAKGNILERFSAQQFPDLHSELNLSSLELGDSALYFCASGQFSGSPLHFGNGTRLTVT.

The rearrangement uses TRBV5-1 and TRBJ1-6; unclear D gene. CDR1 and CDR2 (germline): SGHRS, YFSETQ. The CDR3 length is 21 residues. Between the trimmed V and J ends, which lost 4 bases and 8 bases, there was a span of 34 bases. CDR3 DNA: TGCGCCAGCAGCCCCTCGGAGGACCCGATAGCCCGGATTTTCCTTCATTCACCCCTCCACTTT. It yields the protein CASSPSEDPIARIFLHSPLHF.

J is TRBJ1-5 and V is TRBV29-1, with D tentatively TRBD1 (6 bases). Trimming removed 6 bases at V and 4 bases at J, with 10 bases between. The germline V gene encodes CDR1 SQVTM and CDR2 ANQGSEA. The CDR3 runs 12 residues. CDR3 protein: CSVGDKNQPQHF. The CDR3 DNA is TGCAGCGTAGGGGACAAGAATCAGCCCCAGCATTTT.

The chain has TRBV4-2 and TRBJ2-3, with 10 bases that match TRBD2. Germline CDR1 LGHNA, CDR2 YNFKEQ. The CDR3 extends over 19 amino acids. V was clipped by 0 bases and J by 2 bases; unmatched bases: 11. CDR3 residues: CASSQDPAQRGGLTDTQYF. CDR3 DNA sequence: TGTGCCAGCAGCCAAGATCCTGCGCAGCGGGGGGGCCTCACAGATACGCAGTATTTT.

V usage is TRBV28 and J usage is TRBJ1-1, with a weak D call TRBD1 (5 bases). V lost 6 bases to trimming and J lost 10 bases, with 21 bases between them. Germline CDR1 reads MDHEN; CDR2 reads SYDVKM. The CDR3 is 14 amino acids. CDR3 bases: TGTGCCAGCAGCTCGCCCGGGACGGGGCGGGGAGCTTTCTTT. Translation gives CASSSPGTGRGAFF.

Only one count was recorded for this clone. The rearrangement links TRBV5-1 to TRBJ1-1; possible D gene TRBD1, 6 bases. The CDR3 spans 15 residues. The ends were cut back, 0 bases at V and 4 bases at J, with 13 bases in the middle. Germline lookup yields CDR1 SGHRS and CDR2 YFSETQ. CDR3 coding DNA: TGCGCCAGCAGCTTGGGCTCAGGGGTCGGCACTGAAGCTTTCTTT. As protein: CASSLGSGVGTEAFF.

CDR3 in amino acids: CASSATGTNLNTEAFF. CDR3 bases: TGCGCCAGCAGCGCTACCGGGACAAACTTGAACACTGAAGCTTTCTTT. The chain recombines TRBV5-1 with TRBJ1-1; tentatively, D is TRBD1 (6 bases). Germline V gene sequence: CDR1 SGHRS, CDR2 YFSETQ. Trimming cost V 4 bases and J 0 bases, with 16 bases left between them. The CDR3 loop spans 16 amino acids. Full variable domain (rest looked up from reference TRBV5-1 and TRBJ1-1): KAGVTQTPRYLIKTRGQQVTLSCSPISGHRSVSWYQQTPGQGLQFLFEYFSETQRNKGNFPGRFSGRQFSNSRSEMNVSTLELGDSALYLCASSATGTNLNTEAFFGQGTRLTVV.

The CDR3 region is CAIGGGLAHYNEQFF. CDR3 bases: TGTGCCATCGGAGGGGGACTAGCCCACTACAATGAGCAGTTCTTC. The J gene is TRBJ2-1, the V gene TRBV10-3, with 9 positions matching TRBD2. The ends lost 8 bases at V and 3 bases at J; junction bases unmatched: 8. Germline CDR1 ENHRY, CDR2 SYGVKD. The CDR3 sequence is 15 residues long.

The chain carries TRBV11-3 and TRBJ2-3; D is unresolved. The CDR3 covers 12 residues. The V end lost 3 bases, the J end lost 6 bases, and 7 bases lay between the germline ends. The V gene's germline CDR1 is SGHNT and CDR2 YENEEA. CDR3 loop: CASSFLGDTQYF. Written as DNA, the CDR3 is TGTGCCAGCAGCTTTCTCGGGGATACGCAGTATTTT.

This clone was seen once. This sequence joins TRBV2 and TRBJ1-1; 9 bases are a match to TRBD1. Germline trimming cut 1 base from V and 6 bases from J; bases unmatched to any gene: 3. CDR1 and CDR2 from the germline V gene are SNHLY and FYNNEI. The CDR3 runs to 14 residues. CDR3 nucleotides: TGTGCCAGCAGTGAAGTGGACAGGGGTTCTGAAGCTTTCTTT. Its translation is CASSEVDRGSEAFF. The complete variable domain, with remaining parts taken from reference TRBV2 and TRBJ1-1, reads EPEVTQTPSHQVTQMGQEVILRCVPISNHLYFYWYRQILGQKVEFLVSFYNNEISEKSEIFDDQFSVERPDGSNFTLKIRSTKLEDSAMYFCASSEVDRGSEAFFGQGTRLTVV.